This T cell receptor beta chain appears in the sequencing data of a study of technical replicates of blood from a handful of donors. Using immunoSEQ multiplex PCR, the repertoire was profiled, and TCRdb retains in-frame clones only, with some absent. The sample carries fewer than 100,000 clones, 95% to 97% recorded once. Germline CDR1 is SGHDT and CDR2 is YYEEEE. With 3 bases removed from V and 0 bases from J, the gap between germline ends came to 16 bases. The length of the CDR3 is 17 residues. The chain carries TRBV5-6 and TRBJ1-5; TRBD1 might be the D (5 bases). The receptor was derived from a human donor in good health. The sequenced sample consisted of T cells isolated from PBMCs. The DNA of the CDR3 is TGTGCCAGCAGCTCAGCCCCGGGACTTTATAGCAATCAGCCCCAGCATTTT. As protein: CASSSAPGLYSNQPQHF.